Below, 30 T cell receptor beta chains from the same sample are listed, as sequenced in a study of technical replicates of blood from a handful of donors. The protocol was immunoSEQ multiplex PCR, while the TCRdb copy is restricted to in-frame clones and leaves out a portion. The repertoire holds about 80,000 clones, with around 90% as singletons. The sequencing sample was made of T cells isolated from PBMCs. The receptors were sampled from a human donor in good health.

The V and J genes are TRBV4-3 and TRBJ2-1, with 10 bases fitting TRBD2. The germline V gene encodes CDR1 LGHNA and CDR2 YSLEER. After removal of 0 bases from V and 0 bases from J, the junction contained 5 bases not matched to a gene. The CDR3 extends over 18 amino acids. CDR3 nucleotides: TGCGCCAGCAGCCAAGAGAGACTAGCGGGCAACTCCTACAATGAGCAGTTCTTC. Protein: CASSQERLAGNSYNEQFF.

V gene TRBV7-2 combines with J gene TRBJ2-1, with TRBD2 matching over 11 bases. The CDR3 is 14 amino acids. Trimming removed 1 base from V and 9 bases from J; junction bases left unmatched: 2. Germline V gene sequence: CDR1 SGHTA, CDR2 FQGNSA. In DNA form, the CDR3 reads TGTGCCAGCAGCTTAGGGCTAGCGGGGGGTGAGCAGTTCTTC. Its protein is CASSLGLAGGEQFF.

The chain uses TRBV30 and TRBJ1-2; TRBD1 agrees at 11 bases. CDR3 size: 13 residues. Germline loops: CDR1 GTSNPN, CDR2 SVGIG (reference sequence). J gave up 7 bases and V 3 bases, and 4 bases lay outside the gene matches. In nucleotides, the CDR3 is TGTGCCTGGAGCCCGGACAGGGGGCTTGGCTACACCTTC. Its protein is CAWSPDRGLGYTF.

V usage is TRBV5-1 and J usage is TRBJ1-2, with D tentatively TRBD1 (6 bases). Germline V gene lookup returns CDR1 SGHRS and CDR2 YFSETQ. The CDR3 covers 14 residues. The V and J ends lost 2 bases and 4 bases respectively, with 12 bases between them. CDR3 loop: CASSLTGSGYGYTF. The CDR3 region has the DNA TGCGCCAGCAGCTTAACAGGGTCGGGCTATGGCTACACCTTC.

V is TRBV4-1 and J is TRBJ2-7; D is perhaps TRBD2 (7 bases). The V and J ends lost 0 bases and 6 bases respectively, with 15 bases between them. Germline V CDR1 and CDR2: MGHRA, YSYEKL. The CDR3 is 15 residues long. The CDR3 is CASSQDKGGGFEQYF. CDR3 DNA: TGCGCCAGCAGCCAAGATAAGGGGGGAGGGTTCGAGCAGTACTTC.

CDR3 protein: CASSQTGFAEAFF. CDR3 in DNA: TGTGCCAGCAGTCAGACAGGGTTCGCTGAAGCTTTCTTT. V gene TRBV6-5 combines with J gene TRBJ1-1; 7 nucleotides agree with TRBD1. Germline-derived CDR1 and CDR2 are MNHEY and SVGAGI. The CDR3 has 13 residues. V shed 5 bases and J 6 bases; nucleotides not matched to a gene: 6.

This sequence joins TRBV5-4 and TRBJ2-3, with unresolved D. V lost 2 bases to trimming and J lost 0 bases, with 7 bases between them. The CDR3 extends over 14 amino acids. The germline gives CDR1 SGHNT, CDR2 YYREEE (reference sequence). In DNA, the CDR3 is TGTGCCAGCAGCTTCAGTTCTAGCACAGATACGCAGTATTTT. This encodes CASSFSSSTDTQYF.

This chain links TRBV7-9 with TRBJ2-3; TRBD2 matches 11 bases. Germline CDR1 is SEHNR and CDR2 is FQNEAQ (reference sequence). The CDR3 runs 16 residues. The V segment lost 5 bases and the J segment 1 base; nucleotides outside the gene matches: 5. This CDR3 reads CASSRGGLAGTDTQYF. CDR3 DNA sequence: TGTGCCAGCAGCCGCGGGGGACTAGCGGGCACAGATACGCAGTATTTT.

This chain joins TRBV6-1 and TRBJ2-7, with D possibly matching TRBD2 (5 bases). The germline V and J ends were trimmed by 7 bases and 3 bases, with 7 bases remaining between them. The CDR3 consists of 11 residues. Germline V gene data show CDR1 as MNHNS and CDR2 as SASEGT. The CDR3 is CASTGIYEQYF. DNA for the CDR3: TGTGCCAGCACCGGGATCTACGAGCAGTACTTC.

The rearrangement links TRBV27 to TRBJ1-5, with 11 bases aligning to TRBD1. The CDR3 has 16 residues. V trimming: 5 bases; J trimming: 5 bases; junction bases outside the gene matches: 8. Germline CDR1 and CDR2: MNHEY and SMNVEV (reference sequence). CDR3 sequence reads: CASSTRDRGIDQPQHF. Here the CDR3 DNA reads TGTGCCAGCAGTACCCGGGACAGGGGGATCGATCAGCCCCAGCATTTT.

J is TRBJ1-2 and V is TRBV5-1; 7 positions match TRBD1. Germline lookup yields CDR1 SGHRS and CDR2 YFSETQ. This CDR3 is 15 amino acids long. The ends lost 1 base at V and 2 bases at J; junction bases unmatched: 5. In DNA form, the CDR3 reads TGCGCCAGCAGCTTGTCGCCGGGACAGAACTATGGCTACACCTTC. Amino acids: CASSLSPGQNYGYTF.

V and J are TRBV29-1 and TRBJ2-5; 7 bases fit TRBD2. This CDR3 region has 14 residues. Germline V CDR1 and CDR2: SQVTM, ANQGSEA. V was pared by 4 bases and J by 5 bases, with 10 bases of the junction left unmatched. In DNA form, the CDR3 reads TGCAGCGTTGCGTCGCCTCGGGGAGGGGAGACCCAGTACTTC. Its protein is CSVASPRGGETQYF. Looking up the rest from reference TRBV29-1 and TRBJ2-5 gives the full variable domain: SAVISQKPSRDICQRGTSLTIQCQVDSQVTMMFWYRQQPGQSLTLIATANQGSEATYESGFVIDKFPISRPNLTFSTLTVSNMSPEDSSIYLCSVASPRGGETQYFGPGTRLLVL.

The chain has TRBV2 and TRBJ2-2; D uncertain. CDR3 length: 14 residues. The V gene lost 9 bases and the J gene lost 6 bases, with 17 bases spanning the gap. Germline loops: CDR1 SNHLY, CDR2 FYNNEI. The CDR3 DNA sequence: TGTGCCAGTACCCCTCCGACACGGTCCGGGGAGCTGTTTTTT. It encodes CASTPPTRSGELFF.

The chain employs TRBV4-1 and TRBJ2-3; 12 bases map to TRBD2. Losses at the gene ends were 4 bases for V and 0 bases for J; bases not matched to a gene: 2. This CDR3 contains 16 residues. The germline V gene has CDR1 MGHRA and CDR2 YSYEKL. CDR3 residues: CASSRLAGASTDTQYF. The CDR3 DNA sequence: TGCGCCAGCAGCCGACTAGCGGGAGCAAGCACAGATACGCAGTATTTT.

The chain employs TRBV10-2 and TRBJ2-7, with 7 bases fitting TRBD2. J lost 0 bases, V lost 10 bases, and 6 bases had no gene match. This CDR3 has 13 residues. Germline V CDR1 and CDR2: WSHSY, SAAADI. In DNA, the CDR3 is TGCGCCACCTGGGAGGGCCCCTCCTACGAGCAGTACTTC. It codes for CATWEGPSYEQYF.

The chain uses TRBV5-4 and TRBJ1-5, with 7 bases lining up with TRBD1. V lost 0 bases and J lost 6; bases outside the gene matches: 3. This CDR3 contains 14 residues. Germline V CDR1 and CDR2: SGHNT, YYREEE (reference sequence). The DNA of the CDR3 is TGTGCCAGCAGCTTGGACAGGGGAAGTCAGCCCCAGCATTTT. This translates into CASSLDRGSQPQHF. Variable domain in full (rest from reference TRBV5-4 and TRBJ1-5): ETGVTQSPTHLIKTRGQQVTLRCSSQSGHNTVSWYQQALGQGPQFIFQYYREEENGRGNFPPRFSGLQFPNYSSELNVNALELDDSALYLCASSLDRGSQPQHFGDGTRLSIL.

The chain joins TRBV29-1 to TRBJ2-1; possibly TRBD2 for D (7 bases). V gave up 3 bases and J gave up 10 bases, with 22 bases separating them. The CDR3 covers 15 residues. Germline V gene lookup returns CDR1 SQVTM and CDR2 ANQGSEA. CDR3 DNA: TGCAGCGTTGATGAGGGAGGGGGATCGGCCTACGAGCAGTTCTTC. Protein sequence: CSVDEGGGSAYEQFF.

The V and J genes are TRBV30 and TRBJ1-2; D remains unclear. V lost 2 bases and J lost 2, with 12 bases in between. CDR3 length: 14 amino acids. Looked up from germline, CDR1 is GTSNPN and CDR2 is SVGIG (reference sequence). DNA of the CDR3: TGTGCCTGGAGTATTGGGCGCAGGAACTATGGCTACACCTTC. Amino acid sequence: CAWSIGRRNYGYTF.

This clone was recorded once. This chain uses TRBV4-2 with TRBJ2-5; D is unresolved. CDR1 and CDR2 (germline): LGHNA, YNFKEQ. The CDR3 spans 13 residues. The germline V and J ends were trimmed by 1 base and 5 bases, with 8 bases remaining between them. The DNA for the CDR3 is TGTGCCAGCAGCCAAGCTGTCCGGGAGACCCAGTACTTC. Residues: CASSQAVRETQYF.

The J gene is TRBJ2-1, the V gene TRBV9, with D tentatively TRBD2 (5 bases). The CDR3 extends over 15 amino acids. Germline assignment: CDR1 SGDLS and CDR2 YYNGEE. V was cut by 5 bases and J by 7 bases, with 19 bases left in between. In nucleotides, the CDR3 is TGTGCCAGCAGTCCCGGACTTGGCCTATCGAATGAGCAGTTCTTC. Its translation: CASSPGLGLSNEQFF.

This clone was detected once. The chain links TRBV19 to TRBJ2-5, with TRBD2 identical over 10 bases. The germline gives CDR1 LNHDA, CDR2 SQIVND (reference sequence). This CDR3 is built from 16 residues. With 5 bases clipped from V and 5 bases from J, the junction kept 11 bases outside the gene matches. CDR3 residues: CASSLKAGGPVETQYF. CDR3 nucleotides: TGTGCCAGTAGTCTAAAAGCGGGAGGGCCGGTGGAGACCCAGTACTTC.

V gene TRBV5-4 combines with J gene TRBJ1-1; the match to TRBD1 covers 7 bases. V shed 4 bases and J 6 bases; nucleotides not matched to a gene: 12. Germline values: CDR1 SGHNT, CDR2 YYREEE (reference sequence). The CDR3 is 15 residues long. The CDR3, as DNA: TGTGCCAGCAGCCCCCAACCCGGGACAGACGCTGAAGCTTTCTTT. Its protein is CASSPQPGTDAEAFF.

The chain links TRBV11-2 to TRBJ1-1; D might be TRBD1 (5 bases). The CDR3 covers 15 residues. Per germline, CDR1 SGHAT and CDR2 FQNNGV. The V gene lost 2 bases and the J gene lost 1 base, with 11 bases spanning the gap. CDR3 nucleotides: TGTGCCAGCAGCTTATTACCCAGGGCGAACACTGAAGCTTTCTTT. It specifies CASSLLPRANTEAFF.

The rearrangement links TRBV6-1 to TRBJ2-7, with TRBD1 matching over 9 bases. V shed 5 bases and J 4 bases; nucleotides not matched to a gene: 6. This CDR3 spans 14 amino acids. Germline V CDR1 and CDR2: MNHNS, SASEGT. The CDR3 DNA is TGTGCCAGCAGTACAGGGGGCCTATATTACGAGCAGTACTTC. It codes for CASSTGGLYYEQYF.

The rearrangement joins TRBV19 to TRBJ2-7; a possible D gene is TRBD2 (6 bases). Germline lookup yields CDR1 LNHDA and CDR2 SQIVND (reference sequence). CDR3 length equals 13 residues. Trimming pared 9 bases from V and 1 base from J, leaving 13 bases between. The CDR3 coding sequence is TGTGCCAGCGGATGGGCGGGATCCTACGAGCAGTACTTC. The encoded protein is CASGWAGSYEQYF.

V usage is TRBV5-4 and J usage is TRBJ2-1, with TRBD2 matching over 7 bases. Germline loops: CDR1 SGHNT, CDR2 YYREEE (reference sequence). The CDR3 totals 15 residues. J gave up 3 bases and V 4 bases, and 7 bases lay outside the gene matches. DNA for the CDR3: TGTGCCAGCAGCCGTCGGGAGGATCACTACAATGAGCAGTTCTTC. Encoded protein: CASSRREDHYNEQFF.

V usage is TRBV18 and J usage is TRBJ1-4, with a possible D match to TRBD1 (5 bases). Trimming cost V 4 bases and J 7 bases, with 13 bases left between them. From germline, CDR1 is KGHSH and CDR2 LQKENI. This CDR3 comprises 14 residues. The CDR3 coding sequence is TGTGCCAGCTCACGGGCTCAAGGGGTTGAAAAACTGTTTTTT. It encodes CASSRAQGVEKLFF.

The CDR3, as DNA: TGTGCCAGCAGCTTAGGGGGACAGTACTACGAGCAGTACTTC. Translation: CASSLGGQYYEQYF. The rearrangement joins TRBV7-8 to TRBJ2-7, with TRBD1 identical over 7 bases. The germline CDR1 and CDR2 sequences are SGHVS and FQNEAQ. The CDR3 covers 14 residues. Unmatched junction bases numbered 3, after V lost 1 base and J lost 3 bases.

The chain combines TRBV6-5 with TRBJ1-4; D is possibly TRBD1 (5 bases). CDR1 MNHEY and CDR2 SVGAGI come from the germline V gene. Trimming left V 8 bases short and J 2 bases short, with 9 bases between. The CDR3 is 13 residues long. The CDR3 nucleotides are TGTGCCAGCGGAGGGGTCACTAATGAAAAACTGTTTTTT. Translation: CASGGVTNEKLFF.

CDR3 coding DNA: TGTGCCACCAGCTCGGAGTTATGGGCGGGAGGGGACAATGAGCAGTTCTTC. Its protein is CATSSELWAGGDNEQFF. The chain carries TRBV15 and TRBJ2-1, with TRBD2 identical over 9 bases. CDR1 and CDR2 from the germline V gene are LNHNV and YYDKDF (reference sequence). This CDR3 has 17 amino acids. V was pared by 5 bases and J by 5 bases, with 13 bases of the junction left unmatched.